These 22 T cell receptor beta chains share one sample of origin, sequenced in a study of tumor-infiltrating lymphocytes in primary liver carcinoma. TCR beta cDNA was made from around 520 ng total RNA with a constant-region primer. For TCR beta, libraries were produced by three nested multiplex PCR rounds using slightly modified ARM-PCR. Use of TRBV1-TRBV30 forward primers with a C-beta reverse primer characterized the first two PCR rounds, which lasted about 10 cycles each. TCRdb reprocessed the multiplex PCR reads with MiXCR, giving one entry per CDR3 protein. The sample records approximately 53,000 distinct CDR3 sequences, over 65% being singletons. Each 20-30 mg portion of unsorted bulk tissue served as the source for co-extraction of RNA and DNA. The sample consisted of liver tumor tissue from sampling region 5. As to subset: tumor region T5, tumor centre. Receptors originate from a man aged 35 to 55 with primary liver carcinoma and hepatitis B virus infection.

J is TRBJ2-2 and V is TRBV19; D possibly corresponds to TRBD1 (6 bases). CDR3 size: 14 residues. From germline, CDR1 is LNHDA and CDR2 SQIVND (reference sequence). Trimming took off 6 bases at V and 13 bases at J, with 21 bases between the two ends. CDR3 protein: CASRRGMYTVGLFF. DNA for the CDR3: TGTGCCAGTAGGAGGGGGATGTACACCGTGGGGCTGTTTTTT.

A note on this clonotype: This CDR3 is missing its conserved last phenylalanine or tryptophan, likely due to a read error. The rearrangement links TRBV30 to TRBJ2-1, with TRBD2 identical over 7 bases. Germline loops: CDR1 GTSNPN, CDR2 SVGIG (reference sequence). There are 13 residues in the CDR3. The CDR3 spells CAWSPSGNNKQFS. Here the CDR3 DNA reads TGCGCCTGGAGTCCCAGCGGGAACAATAAGCAGTTCTCC.

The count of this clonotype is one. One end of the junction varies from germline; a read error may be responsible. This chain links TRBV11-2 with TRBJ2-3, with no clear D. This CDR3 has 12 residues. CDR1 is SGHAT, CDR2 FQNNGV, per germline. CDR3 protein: CTSSLVPDTQYF. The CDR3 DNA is TGTACCAGCAGCTTGGTCCCTGATACGCAGTATTTT.

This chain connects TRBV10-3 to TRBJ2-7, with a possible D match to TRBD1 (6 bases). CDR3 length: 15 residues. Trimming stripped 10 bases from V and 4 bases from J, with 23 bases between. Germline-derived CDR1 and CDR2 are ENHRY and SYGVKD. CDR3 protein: CATQSGVGVGYEQYF. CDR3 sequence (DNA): TGTGCCACTCAGTCAGGGGTCGGCGTGGGGTACGAGCAGTACTTC.

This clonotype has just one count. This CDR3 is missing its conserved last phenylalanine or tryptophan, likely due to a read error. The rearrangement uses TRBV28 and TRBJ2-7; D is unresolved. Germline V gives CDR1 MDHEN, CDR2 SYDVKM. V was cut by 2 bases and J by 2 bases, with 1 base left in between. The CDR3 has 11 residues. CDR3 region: CASSLTYEQYY. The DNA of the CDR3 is TGTGCCAGCAGTTTAACCTACGAGCAGTACTAT.

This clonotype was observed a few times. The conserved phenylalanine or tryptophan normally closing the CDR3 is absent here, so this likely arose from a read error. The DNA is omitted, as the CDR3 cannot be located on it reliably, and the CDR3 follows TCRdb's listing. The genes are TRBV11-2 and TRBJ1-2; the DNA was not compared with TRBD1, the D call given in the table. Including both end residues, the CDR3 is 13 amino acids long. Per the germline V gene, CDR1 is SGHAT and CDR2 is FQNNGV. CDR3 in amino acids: CASSQCRGRPKGL.

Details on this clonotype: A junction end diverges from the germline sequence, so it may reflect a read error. This chain's CDR3 is CAGNFETSGRNIGELFF. CDR3 sequence (DNA): TGCGCCGGCAACTTCGAAACTAGCGGGAGGAACATCGGGGAGCTGTTTTTT. The rearrangement uses TRBV5-1 and TRBJ2-2; 12 positions match TRBD2. The CDR3 sequence is 17 residues long. Germline assignment: CDR1 SGHRS and CDR2 YFSETQ. The complete variable domain, with remaining parts taken from reference TRBV5-1 and TRBJ2-2, reads KAGVTQTPRYLIKTRGQQVTLSCSPISGHRSVSWYQQTPGQGLQFLFEYFSETQRNKGNFPGRFSGRQFSNSRSEMNVSTLELGDSALYLCAGNFETSGRNIGELFFGEGSRLTVL.

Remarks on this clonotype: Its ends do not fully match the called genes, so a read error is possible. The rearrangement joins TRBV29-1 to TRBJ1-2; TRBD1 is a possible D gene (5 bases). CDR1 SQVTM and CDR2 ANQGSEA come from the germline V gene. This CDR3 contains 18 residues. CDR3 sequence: CNVGAPTGTQVVSYGYTF. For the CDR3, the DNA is TGCAACGTTGGGGCACCAACAGGAACTCAAGTGGTTAGCTATGGCTACACCTTC.

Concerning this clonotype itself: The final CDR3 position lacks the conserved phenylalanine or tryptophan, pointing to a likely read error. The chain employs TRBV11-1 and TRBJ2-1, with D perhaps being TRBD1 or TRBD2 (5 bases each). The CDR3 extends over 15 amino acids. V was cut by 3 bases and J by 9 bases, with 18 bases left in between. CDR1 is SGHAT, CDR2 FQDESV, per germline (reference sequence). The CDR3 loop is CASSFQGPLDGEQFL. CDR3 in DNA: TGTGCCAGCAGCTTCCAGGGACCACTGGACGGTGAGCAGTTCCTC.

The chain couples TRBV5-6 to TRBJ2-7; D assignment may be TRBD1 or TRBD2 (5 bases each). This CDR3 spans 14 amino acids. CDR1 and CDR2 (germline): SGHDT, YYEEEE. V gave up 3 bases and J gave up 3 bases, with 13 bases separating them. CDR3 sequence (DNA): TGTGCCAGCAGCTCGCGGGCAGGGCTCTACGAGCAGTACTTC. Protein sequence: CASSSRAGLYEQYF.

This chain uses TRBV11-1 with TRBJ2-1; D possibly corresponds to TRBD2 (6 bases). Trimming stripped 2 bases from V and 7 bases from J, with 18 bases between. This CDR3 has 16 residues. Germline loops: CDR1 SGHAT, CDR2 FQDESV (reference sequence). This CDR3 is CASSLSRRLVVNEQFF. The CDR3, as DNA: TGTGCCAGCAGCTTAAGCAGACGACTAGTGGTTAATGAGCAGTTCTTC.

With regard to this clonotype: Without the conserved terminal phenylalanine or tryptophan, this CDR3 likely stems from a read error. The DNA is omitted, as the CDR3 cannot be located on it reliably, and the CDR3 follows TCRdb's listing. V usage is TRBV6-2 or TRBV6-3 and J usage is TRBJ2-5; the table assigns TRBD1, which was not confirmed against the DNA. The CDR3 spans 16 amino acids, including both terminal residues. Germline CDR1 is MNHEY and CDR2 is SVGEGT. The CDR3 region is CASSFGTPEKMWGQCL.

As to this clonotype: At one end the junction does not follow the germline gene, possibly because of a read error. CDR3 coding DNA: TGCGCTAGCAGCTTGGACGGCACGAACACTGAAGCTTTCTTT. Protein: CASSLDGTNTEAFF. V is TRBV5-1 and J is TRBJ1-1; D is ambiguous. The CDR3 length is 14 residues. Germline V gene lookup returns CDR1 SGHRS and CDR2 YFSETQ.

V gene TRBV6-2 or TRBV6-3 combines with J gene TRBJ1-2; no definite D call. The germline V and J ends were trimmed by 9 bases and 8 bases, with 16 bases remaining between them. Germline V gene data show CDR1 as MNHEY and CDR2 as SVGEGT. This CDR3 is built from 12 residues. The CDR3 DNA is TGTGCCAGTAGCCAGTGGGTCGGCGGCTACACCTTC. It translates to CASSQWVGGYTF.

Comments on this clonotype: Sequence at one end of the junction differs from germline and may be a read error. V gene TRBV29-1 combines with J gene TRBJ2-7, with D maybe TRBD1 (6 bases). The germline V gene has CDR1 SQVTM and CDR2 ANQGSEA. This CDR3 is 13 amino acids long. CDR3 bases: TGCACCGTTGATATAGCAGGGGATATTGGGCAGTACTTC. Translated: CTVDIAGDIGQYF.

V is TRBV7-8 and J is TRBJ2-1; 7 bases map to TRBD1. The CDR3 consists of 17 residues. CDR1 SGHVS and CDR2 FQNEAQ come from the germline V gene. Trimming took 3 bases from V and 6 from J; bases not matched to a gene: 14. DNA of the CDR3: TGTGCCAGCAGCTTCGGACAGGTGGCCTTGAGACGCAATGAGCAGTTCTTC. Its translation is CASSFGQVALRRNEQFF. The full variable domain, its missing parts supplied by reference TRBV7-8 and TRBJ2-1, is GAGVSQSPRYKVAKRGQDVALRCDPISGHVSLFWYQQALGQGPEFLTYFQNEAQLDKSGLPSDRFFAERPEGSVSTLKIQRTQQEDSAVYLCASSFGQVALRRNEQFFGPGTRLTVL.

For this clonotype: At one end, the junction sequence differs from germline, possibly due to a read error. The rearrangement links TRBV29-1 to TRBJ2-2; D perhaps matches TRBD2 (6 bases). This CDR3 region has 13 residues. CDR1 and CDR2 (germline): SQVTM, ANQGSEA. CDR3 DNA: TGCAGCGTTCTCAGGGAGGACACCTGGGAGCTGCTTTTT. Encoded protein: CSVLREDTWELLF.

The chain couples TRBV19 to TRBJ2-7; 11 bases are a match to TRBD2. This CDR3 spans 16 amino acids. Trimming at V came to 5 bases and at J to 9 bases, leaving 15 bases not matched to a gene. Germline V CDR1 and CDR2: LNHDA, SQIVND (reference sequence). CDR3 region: CASSSPGTSGSIRQYF. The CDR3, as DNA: TGTGCCAGTAGTTCCCCGGGGACTAGCGGCTCCATAAGGCAGTACTTC. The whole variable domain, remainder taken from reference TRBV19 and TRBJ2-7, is DGGITQSPKYLFRKEGQNVTLSCEQNLNHDAMYWYRQDPGQGLRLIYYSQIVNDFQKGDIAEGYSVSREKKESFPLTVTSAQKNPTAFYLCASSSPGTSGSIRQYFGPGTRLTVT.

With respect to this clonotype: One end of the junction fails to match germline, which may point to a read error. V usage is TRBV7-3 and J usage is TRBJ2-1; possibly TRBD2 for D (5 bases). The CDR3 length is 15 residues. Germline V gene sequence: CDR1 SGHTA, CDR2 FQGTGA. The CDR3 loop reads CVSSLLAGSYNEQFF. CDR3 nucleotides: TGTGTCAGCAGCTTGCTAGCTGGATCCTACAATGAGCAGTTCTTC.

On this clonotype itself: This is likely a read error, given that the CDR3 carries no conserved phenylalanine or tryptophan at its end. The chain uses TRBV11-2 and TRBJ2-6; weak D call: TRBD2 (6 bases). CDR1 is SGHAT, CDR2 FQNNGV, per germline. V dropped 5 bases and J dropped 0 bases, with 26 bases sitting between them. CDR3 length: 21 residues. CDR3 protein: CASSMGGGRSISLSGANVLTL. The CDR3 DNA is TGTGCCAGCAGCATGGGGGGAGGCAGGAGCATTTCCCTCTCTGGGGCCAACGTCCTGACTTTA.

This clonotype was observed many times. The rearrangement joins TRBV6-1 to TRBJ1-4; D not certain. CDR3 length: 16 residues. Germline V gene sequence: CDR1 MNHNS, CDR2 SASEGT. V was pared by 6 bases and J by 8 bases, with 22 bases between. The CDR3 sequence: CASSSTITAVEEKLFF. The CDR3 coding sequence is TGTGCCAGCAGCTCGACAATTACGGCCGTTGAGGAAAAACTGTTTTTT.

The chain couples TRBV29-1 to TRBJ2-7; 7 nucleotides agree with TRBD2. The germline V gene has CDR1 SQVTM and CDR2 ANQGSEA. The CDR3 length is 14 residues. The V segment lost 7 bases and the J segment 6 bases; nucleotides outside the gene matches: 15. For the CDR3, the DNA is TGCAGCGCTATGATAGAGGGGAGGGTGATCGAGCAGTACTTC. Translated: CSAMIEGRVIEQYF.